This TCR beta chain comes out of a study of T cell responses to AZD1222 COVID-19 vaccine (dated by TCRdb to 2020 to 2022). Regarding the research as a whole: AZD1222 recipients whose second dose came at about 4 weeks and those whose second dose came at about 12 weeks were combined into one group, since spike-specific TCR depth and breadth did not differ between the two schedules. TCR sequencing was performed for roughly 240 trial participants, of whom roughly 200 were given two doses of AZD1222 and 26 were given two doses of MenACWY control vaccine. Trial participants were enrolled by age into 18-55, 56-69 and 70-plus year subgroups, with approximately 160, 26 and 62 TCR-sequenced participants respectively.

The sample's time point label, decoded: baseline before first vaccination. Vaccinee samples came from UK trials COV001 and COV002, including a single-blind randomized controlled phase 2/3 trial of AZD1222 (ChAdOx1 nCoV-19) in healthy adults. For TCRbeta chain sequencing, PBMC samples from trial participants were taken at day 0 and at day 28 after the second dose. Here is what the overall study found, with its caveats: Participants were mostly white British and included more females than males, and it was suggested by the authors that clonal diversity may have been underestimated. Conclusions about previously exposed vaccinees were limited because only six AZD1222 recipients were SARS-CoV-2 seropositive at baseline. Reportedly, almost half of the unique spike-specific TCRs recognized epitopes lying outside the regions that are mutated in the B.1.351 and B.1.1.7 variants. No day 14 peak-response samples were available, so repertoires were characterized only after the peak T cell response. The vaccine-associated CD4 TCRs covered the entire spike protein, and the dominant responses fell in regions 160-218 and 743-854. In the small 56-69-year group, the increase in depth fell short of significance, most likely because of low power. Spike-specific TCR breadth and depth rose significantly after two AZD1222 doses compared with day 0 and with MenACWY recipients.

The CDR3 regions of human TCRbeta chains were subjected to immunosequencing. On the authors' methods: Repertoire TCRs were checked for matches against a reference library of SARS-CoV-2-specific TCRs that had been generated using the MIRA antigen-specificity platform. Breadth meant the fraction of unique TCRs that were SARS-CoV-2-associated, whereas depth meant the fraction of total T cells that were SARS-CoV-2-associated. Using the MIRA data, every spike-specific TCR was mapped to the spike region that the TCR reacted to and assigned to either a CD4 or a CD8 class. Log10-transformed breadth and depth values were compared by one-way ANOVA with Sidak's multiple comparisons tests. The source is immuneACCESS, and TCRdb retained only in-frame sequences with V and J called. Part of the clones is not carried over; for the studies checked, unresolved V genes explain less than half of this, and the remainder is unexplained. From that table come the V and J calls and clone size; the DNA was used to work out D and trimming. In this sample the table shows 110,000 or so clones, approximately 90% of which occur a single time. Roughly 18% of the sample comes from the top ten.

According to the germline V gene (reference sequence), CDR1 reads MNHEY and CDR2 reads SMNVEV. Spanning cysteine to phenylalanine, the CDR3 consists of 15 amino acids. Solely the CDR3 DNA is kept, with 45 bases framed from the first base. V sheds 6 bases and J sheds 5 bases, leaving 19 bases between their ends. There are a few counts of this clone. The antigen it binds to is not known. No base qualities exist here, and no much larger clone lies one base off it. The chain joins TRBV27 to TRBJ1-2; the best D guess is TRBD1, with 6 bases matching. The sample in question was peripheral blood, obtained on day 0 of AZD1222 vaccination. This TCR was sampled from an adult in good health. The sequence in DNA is TGTGCCAGCAGCCAATCGGCCAGGGGATATTATGGCTACACCTTC. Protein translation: CASSQSARGYYGYTF.